This T cell receptor beta chain was found in a study of T-cell reconstitution after alpha-beta-depleted transplantation in children (TCRdb year 2016). Describing the broader study: Using TCR repertoire profiling, the study quantitatively followed how T-cell immune reconstitution unfolded in children after TCRalphabeta/CD19-depleted allogeneic hematopoietic cell transplantation.

The receptor library was made with PCR. Sequencing relied on an Illumina HiSeq 2500. To normalize quantification of the TCRbeta repertoire, the TCR libraries were built with molecular barcoding that relied on unique molecular identifiers. TCRdb took the public reads, trimmed them with fastp at Q25, ran MiXCR for clone calling and kept in-frame beta chains. Identical CDR3 protein sequences are pooled into one entry, listed with their most common genes and DNA. The sample contains about 610,000 distinct CDR3 sequences, 25% to 30% of them found a single time. Less than 40% of the sample belongs to the ten largest clones. Trimming removed 4 bases from V and 5 bases from J; the gene matches leave 11 bases unexplained. Based on the germline V gene, the CDR1 and CDR2 sequences are LGHNA and YNFKEQ. Reading from cysteine to phenylalanine, the CDR3 counts 16 amino acids. The CDR3 DNA has 48 bases and is translated from base 1.

Overall results and qualifications from the work: Over subsequent months, a decline in hyperexpanded clone frequencies was noted, and after one year, T-cell counts and TCRbeta diversity were mostly ascribed to newly produced T cells. About two months after transplant, the apparently early recovery of alphabetaT-cell counts reportedly depended on just several hundred clones that had expanded rapidly and came from non-depleted graft cells. In some patients, the high TCRbeta diversity seen at day 60 was put down to recipient T cells and intrathymic progenitors that had survived conditioning.

Regarding this clonotype: The target of this receptor is not known. No base quality information exists; no much larger clone differs at one position.

Taken with the paper, the label for treatment or condition translates to: allogeneic hematopoietic cell transplantation with graft depleted of TCRalphabeta T cells and CD19 B cells. The children who served as transplant recipients had been given grafts of TCRalphabeta/CD19-depleted allogeneic hematopoietic cells. The receptor's source is a boy in the first two years of life with Wiskott-Aldrich syndrome, due to receive a stem cell transplant. The material sequenced was PBMCs, taken before TCRalphabeta/CD19-depleted stem cell transplant. The V and J genes are TRBV4-2 and TRBJ2-1; the central 7 bases match TRBD1. CDR3 reads: CASSPLIGTANNEQFF. The sequenced DNA is TGTGCCAGCAGCCCCCTAATCGGGACAGCCAACAATGAGCAGTTCTTC.